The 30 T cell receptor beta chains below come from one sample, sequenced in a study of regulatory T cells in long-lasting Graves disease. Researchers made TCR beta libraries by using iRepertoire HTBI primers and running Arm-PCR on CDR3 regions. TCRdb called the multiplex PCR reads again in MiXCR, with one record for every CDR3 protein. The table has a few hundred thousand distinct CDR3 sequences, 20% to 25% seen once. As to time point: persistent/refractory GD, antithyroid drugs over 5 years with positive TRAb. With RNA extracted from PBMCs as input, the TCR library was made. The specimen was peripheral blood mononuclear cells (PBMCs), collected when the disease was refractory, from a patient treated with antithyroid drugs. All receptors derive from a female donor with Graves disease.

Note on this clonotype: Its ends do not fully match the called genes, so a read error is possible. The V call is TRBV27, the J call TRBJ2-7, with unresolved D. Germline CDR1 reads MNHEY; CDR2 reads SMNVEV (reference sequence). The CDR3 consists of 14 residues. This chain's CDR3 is CASSQSGFLYEQYF. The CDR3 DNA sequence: TGTGCCAGCAGTCAATCCGGGTTCCTTTACGAACAGTACTTC.

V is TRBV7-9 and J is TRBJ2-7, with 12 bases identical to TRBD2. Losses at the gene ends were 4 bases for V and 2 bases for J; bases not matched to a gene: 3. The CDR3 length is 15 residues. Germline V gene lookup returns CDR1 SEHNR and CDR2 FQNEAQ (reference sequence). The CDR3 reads CASSSRLAGAYEQYF. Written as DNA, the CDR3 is TGTGCCAGCAGCTCTCGACTAGCGGGGGCCTACGAGCAGTACTTC.

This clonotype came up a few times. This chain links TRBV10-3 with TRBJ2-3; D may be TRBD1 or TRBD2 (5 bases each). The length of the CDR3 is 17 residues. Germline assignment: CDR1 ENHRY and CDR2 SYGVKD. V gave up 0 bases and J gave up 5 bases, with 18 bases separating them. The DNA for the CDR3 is TGTGCCATCAGTGAGTCGGGGGACGTGCCGAAAGTAGATACGCAGTATTTT. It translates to CAISESGDVPKVDTQYF.

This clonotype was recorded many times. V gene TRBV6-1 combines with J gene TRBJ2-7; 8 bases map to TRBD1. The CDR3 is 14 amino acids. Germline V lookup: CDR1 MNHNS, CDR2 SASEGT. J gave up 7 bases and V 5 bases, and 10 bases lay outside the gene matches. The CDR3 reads CASSPGQARGEQYF. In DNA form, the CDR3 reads TGTGCCAGCAGTCCGGGACAGGCCCGTGGTGAGCAGTACTTC.

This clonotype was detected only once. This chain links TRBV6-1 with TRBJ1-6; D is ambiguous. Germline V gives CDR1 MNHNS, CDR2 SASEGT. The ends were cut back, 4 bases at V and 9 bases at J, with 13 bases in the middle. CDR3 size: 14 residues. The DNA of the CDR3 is TGTGCCAGCAGTGGACAAAGCGGCCGTTCACCCCTCCACTTT. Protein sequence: CASSGQSGRSPLHF.

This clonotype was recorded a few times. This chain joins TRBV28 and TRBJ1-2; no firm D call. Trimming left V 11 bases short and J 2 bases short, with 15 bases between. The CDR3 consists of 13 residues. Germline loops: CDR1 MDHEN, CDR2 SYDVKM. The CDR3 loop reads CAGMGSKNYGYTF. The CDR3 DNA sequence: TGTGCCGGCATGGGCAGCAAGAACTATGGCTACACCTTC.

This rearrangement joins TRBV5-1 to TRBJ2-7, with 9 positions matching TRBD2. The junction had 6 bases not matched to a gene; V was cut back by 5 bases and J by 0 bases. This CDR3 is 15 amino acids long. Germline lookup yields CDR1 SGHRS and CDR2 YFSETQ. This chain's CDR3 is CASSFQTSGSYEQYF. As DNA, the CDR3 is TGCGCCAGCAGTTTCCAGACTAGCGGCTCCTACGAGCAGTACTTC.

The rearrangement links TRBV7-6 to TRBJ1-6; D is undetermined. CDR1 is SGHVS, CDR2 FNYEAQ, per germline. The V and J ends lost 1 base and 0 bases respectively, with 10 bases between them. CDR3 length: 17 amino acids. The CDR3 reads CASSLGPVSSYNSPLHF. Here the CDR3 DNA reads TGTGCCAGCAGCTTAGGACCGGTCAGCTCCTATAATTCACCCCTCCACTTT.

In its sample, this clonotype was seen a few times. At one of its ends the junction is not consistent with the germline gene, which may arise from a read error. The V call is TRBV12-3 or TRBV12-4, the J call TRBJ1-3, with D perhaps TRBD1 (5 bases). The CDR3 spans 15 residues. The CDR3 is CASSDYRDSRNTTYF. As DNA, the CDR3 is TGTGCCAGCAGCGACTACCGGGACTCAAGAAACACCACATATTTT.

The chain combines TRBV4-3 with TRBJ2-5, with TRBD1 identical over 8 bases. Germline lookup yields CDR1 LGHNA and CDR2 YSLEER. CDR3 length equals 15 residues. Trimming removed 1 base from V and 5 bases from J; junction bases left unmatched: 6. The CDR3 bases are TGCGCCAGCAGCCAAGGGACAGGGCAGGGGGAGACCCAGTACTTC. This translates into CASSQGTGQGETQYF.

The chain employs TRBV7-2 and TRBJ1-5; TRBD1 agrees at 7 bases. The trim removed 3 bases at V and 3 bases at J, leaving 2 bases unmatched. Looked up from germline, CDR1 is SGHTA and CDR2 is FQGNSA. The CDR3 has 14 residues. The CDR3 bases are TGTGCCAGCAGCTTCACAGGGGTCAATCAGCCCCAGCATTTT. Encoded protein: CASSFTGVNQPQHF.

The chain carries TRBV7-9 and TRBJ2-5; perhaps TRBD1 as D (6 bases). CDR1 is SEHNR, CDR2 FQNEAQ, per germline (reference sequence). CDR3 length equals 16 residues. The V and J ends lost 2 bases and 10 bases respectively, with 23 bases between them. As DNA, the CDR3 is TGTGCCAGCAGCTTACACGAAACAGGGAGAGGTCGGGACCAGTACTTC. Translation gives CASSLHETGRGRDQYF.

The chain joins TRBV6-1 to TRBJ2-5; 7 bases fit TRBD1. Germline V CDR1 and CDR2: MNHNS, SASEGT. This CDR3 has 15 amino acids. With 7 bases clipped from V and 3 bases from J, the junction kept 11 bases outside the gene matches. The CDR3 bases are TGTGCCAGCAACAGACAGGGCTCGGAGGAAGAGACCCAGTACTTC. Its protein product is CASNRQGSEEETQYF.

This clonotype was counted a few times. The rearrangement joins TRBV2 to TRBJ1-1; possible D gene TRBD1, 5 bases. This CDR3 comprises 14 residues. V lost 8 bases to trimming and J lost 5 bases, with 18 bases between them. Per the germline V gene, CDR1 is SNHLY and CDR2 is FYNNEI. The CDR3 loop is CASGGGGERTEAFF. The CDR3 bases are TGTGCCAGCGGGGGGGGGGGGGAGCGAACTGAAGCTTTCTTT.

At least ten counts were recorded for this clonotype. The CDR3: CASSPTDLYGYTF. CDR3 coding DNA: TGTGCCAGCTCACCAACGGACTTGTATGGCTACACCTTC. The chain uses TRBV18 and TRBJ1-2; D call uncertain. CDR3 size: 13 residues. Germline assignment: CDR1 KGHSH and CDR2 LQKENI. V dropped 2 bases and J dropped 5 bases, with 9 bases sitting between them.

CDR3 region: CSAHTPPRTSGYEQYF. CDR3 DNA sequence: TGCAGTGCTCACACGCCACCGCGGACTAGTGGCTACGAGCAGTACTTC. The V gene is TRBV20-1, the J gene TRBJ2-7; TRBD2 matches 7 bases. CDR3 size: 16 residues. The germline CDR1 and CDR2 sequences are DFQATT and SNEGSKA (reference sequence). Trimming took 5 bases from V and 3 from J; bases not matched to a gene: 16.

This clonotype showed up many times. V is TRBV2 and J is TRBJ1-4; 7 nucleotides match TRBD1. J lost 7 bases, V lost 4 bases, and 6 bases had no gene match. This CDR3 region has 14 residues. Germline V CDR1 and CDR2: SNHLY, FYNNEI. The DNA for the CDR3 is TGTGCCAGCAGTGGGGCAGGGGGTGGTGAAAAACTGTTTTTT. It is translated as CASSGAGGGEKLFF.

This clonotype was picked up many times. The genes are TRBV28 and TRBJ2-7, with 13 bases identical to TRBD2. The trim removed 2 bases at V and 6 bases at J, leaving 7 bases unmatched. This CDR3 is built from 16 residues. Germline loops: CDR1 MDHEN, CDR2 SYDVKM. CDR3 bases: TGTGCCAGCAGTTTAAGAGGACTAGCGGGAGTCCCCGAGCAGTACTTC. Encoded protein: CASSLRGLAGVPEQYF.

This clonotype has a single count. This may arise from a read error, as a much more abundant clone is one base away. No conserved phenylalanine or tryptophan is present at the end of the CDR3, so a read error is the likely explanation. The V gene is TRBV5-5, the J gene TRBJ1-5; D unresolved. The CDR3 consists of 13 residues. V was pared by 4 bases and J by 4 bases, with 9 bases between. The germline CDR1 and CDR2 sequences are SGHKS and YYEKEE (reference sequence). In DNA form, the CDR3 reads TGTGCCAGCAGCCCCCTTCCTAATCAGCCCCAGCATTCT. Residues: CASSPLPNQPQHS.

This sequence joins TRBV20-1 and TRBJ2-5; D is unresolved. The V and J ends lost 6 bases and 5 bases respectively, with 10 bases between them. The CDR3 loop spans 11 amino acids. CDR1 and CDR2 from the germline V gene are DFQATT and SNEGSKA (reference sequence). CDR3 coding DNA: TGCAGTGCCAGACTGAGTGAGACCCAGTACTTC. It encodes CSARLSETQYF.

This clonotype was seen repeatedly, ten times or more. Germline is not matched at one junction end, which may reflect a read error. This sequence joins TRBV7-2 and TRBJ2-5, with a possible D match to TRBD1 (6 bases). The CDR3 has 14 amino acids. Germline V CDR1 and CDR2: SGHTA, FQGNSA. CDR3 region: CASSQSSRGQTQYF. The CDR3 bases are TGCGCCAGCAGCCAAAGTTCCAGGGGCCAGACCCAGTACTTC.

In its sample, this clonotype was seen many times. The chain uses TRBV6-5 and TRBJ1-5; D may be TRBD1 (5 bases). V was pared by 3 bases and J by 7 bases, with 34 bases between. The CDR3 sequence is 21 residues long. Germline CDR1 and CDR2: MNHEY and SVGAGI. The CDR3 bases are TGTGCCAGCAGTTATAGACTGGGGGATGGGACGGTTTTACCCGTAAGACAGCCCCAGCATTTT. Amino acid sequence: CASSYRLGDGTVLPVRQPQHF.

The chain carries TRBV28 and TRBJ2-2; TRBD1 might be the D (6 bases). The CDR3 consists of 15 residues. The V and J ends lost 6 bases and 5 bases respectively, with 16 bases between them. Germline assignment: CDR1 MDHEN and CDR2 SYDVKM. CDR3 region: CASSPLRTGTGELFF. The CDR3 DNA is TGTGCCAGCAGCCCACTCAGAACAGGGACCGGGGAGCTGTTTTTT.

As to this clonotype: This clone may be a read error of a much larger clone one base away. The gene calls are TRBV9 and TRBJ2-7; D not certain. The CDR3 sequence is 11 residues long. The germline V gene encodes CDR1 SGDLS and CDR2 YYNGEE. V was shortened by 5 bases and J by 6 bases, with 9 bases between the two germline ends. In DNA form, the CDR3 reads TGTGCCAGCAGTGAAGCCGGCGAGCAGTACTTC. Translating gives CASSEAGEQYF. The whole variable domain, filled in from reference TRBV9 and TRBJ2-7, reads DSGVTQTPKHLITATGQRVTLRCSPRSGDLSVYWYQQSLDQGLQFLIQYYNGEERAKGNILERFSAQQFPDLHSELNLSSLELGDSALYFCASSEAGEQYFGPGTRLTVT.

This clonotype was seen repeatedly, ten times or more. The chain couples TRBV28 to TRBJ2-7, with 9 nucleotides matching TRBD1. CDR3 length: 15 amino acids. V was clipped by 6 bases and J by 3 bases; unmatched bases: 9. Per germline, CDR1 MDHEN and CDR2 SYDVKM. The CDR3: CASRIRDRVNYEQYF. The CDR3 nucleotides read TGTGCCAGCAGGATCCGGGACAGGGTAAACTACGAGCAGTACTTC. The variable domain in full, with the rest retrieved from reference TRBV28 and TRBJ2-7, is DVKVTQSSRYLVKRTGEKVFLECVQDMDHENMFWYRQDPGLGLRLIYFSYDVKMKEKGDIPEGYSVSREKKERFSLILESASTNQTSMYLCASRIRDRVNYEQYFGPGTRLTVT.

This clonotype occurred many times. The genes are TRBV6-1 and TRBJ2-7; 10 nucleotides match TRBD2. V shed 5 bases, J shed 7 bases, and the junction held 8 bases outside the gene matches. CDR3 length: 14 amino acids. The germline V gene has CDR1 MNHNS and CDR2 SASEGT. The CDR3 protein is CASSTGTSDGEQYF. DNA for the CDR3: TGTGCCAGCAGTACCGGGACTAGCGACGGGGAGCAGTACTTC.

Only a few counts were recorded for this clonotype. The chain's CDR3 is CASSVQGGQETQYF. The CDR3 DNA reads as TGTGCCAGCAGCGTACAGGGGGGCCAAGAGACCCAGTACTTC. The rearrangement links TRBV9 to TRBJ2-5, with a possible D match to TRBD1 (7 bases). The CDR3 length is 14 residues. V lost 1 base and J lost 1, with 8 bases in between. CDR1 SGDLS and CDR2 YYNGEE come from the germline V gene.

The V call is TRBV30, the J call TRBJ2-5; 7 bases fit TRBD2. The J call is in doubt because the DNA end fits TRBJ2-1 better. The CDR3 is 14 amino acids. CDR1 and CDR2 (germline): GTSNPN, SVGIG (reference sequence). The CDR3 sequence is CAWSVTRGIGEQFF. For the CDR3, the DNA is TGTGCCTGGAGTGTGACGCGGGGGATAGGTGAGCAGTTCTTC.

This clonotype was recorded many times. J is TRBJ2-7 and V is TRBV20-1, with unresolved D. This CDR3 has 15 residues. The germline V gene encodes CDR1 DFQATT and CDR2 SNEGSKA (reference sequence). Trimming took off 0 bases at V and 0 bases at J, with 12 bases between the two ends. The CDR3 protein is CSAREERLSSYEQYF. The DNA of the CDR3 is TGCAGTGCTAGAGAAGAAAGGCTGAGCTCCTACGAGCAGTACTTC.

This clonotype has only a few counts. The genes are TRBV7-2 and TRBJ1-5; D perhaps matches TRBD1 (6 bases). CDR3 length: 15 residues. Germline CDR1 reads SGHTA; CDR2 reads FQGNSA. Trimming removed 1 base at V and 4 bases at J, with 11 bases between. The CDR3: CASSLDTGFNQPQHF. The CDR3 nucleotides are TGTGCCAGCAGCTTAGACACAGGGTTTAATCAGCCCCAGCATTTT.